A single sample gave rise to the 19 T cell receptor beta chains below, sequenced in a study of regulatory T cells in long-lasting Graves disease. Combining iRepertoire HTBI primers with Arm-PCR of CDR3 regions, the authors built TCR beta libraries. Via MiXCR, TCRdb re-called the multiplex PCR reads, giving one row per CDR3 protein. The table has 450,000 to 650,000 distinct CDR3 sequences, roughly 16% seen once. Described time point: newly diagnosed GD, antithyroid drugs for less than 3 months. The TCR library used RNA extracted from PBMCs. The sample was also linked to a second study, of T cells in Graves' hyperthyroidism and ophthalmopathy.

The starting material was peripheral blood mononuclear cells (PBMCs), obtained at new diagnosis, from a patient treated with antithyroid drugs. The receptors were sampled from a woman aged 40-60 years with Graves disease.

The CDR3 loop reads CASSAPGTRETQYF. CDR3 coding DNA: TGTGCCAGCAGCGCCCCCGGGACTAGAGAGACCCAGTACTTC. V usage is TRBV5-4 and J usage is TRBJ2-5; TRBD2 matches at 8 bases. The CDR3 runs 14 residues. The V and J ends lost 4 bases and 4 bases, in that order; junction bases with no gene match: 6. The germline V gene has CDR1 SGHNT and CDR2 YYREEE (reference sequence).

A few counts support this clonotype. The chain uses TRBV4-1 and TRBJ1-5, with a weak D call TRBD1 (6 bases). This CDR3 is 17 amino acids long. CDR1 is MGHRA and CDR2 is YSYEKL in the germline V gene. The V and J ends lost 4 bases and 6 bases respectively, with 22 bases between them. The DNA for the CDR3 is TGCGCCAGCAGCCCCCCTCGTTTGGGTCTGGGGGCTCAGCCCCAGCATTTT. Protein sequence: CASSPPRLGLGAQPQHF.

V is TRBV5-5 and J is TRBJ2-5; TRBD2 matches at 9 bases. Germline lookup yields CDR1 SGHKS and CDR2 YYEKEE (reference sequence). CDR3 length equals 17 residues. V lost 0 bases and J lost 5; bases outside the gene matches: 11. The chain's CDR3 is CASSLEAGGPDRETQYF. The DNA of the CDR3 is TGTGCCAGCAGCTTGGAGGCGGGGGGGCCGGACAGGGAGACCCAGTACTTC.

The rearrangement links TRBV2 to TRBJ1-2; 7 bases are shared with TRBD1. The V gene's germline CDR1 is SNHLY and CDR2 FYNNEI. V was clipped by 8 bases and J by 3 bases; unmatched bases: 12. This CDR3 has 15 amino acids. Here the CDR3 reads CASRRTGTVDYGYTF. The CDR3 nucleotides read TGTGCCAGCCGAAGGACCGGGACAGTTGACTATGGCTACACCTTC.

There are many counts of this clonotype. The V and J genes are TRBV7-9 and TRBJ2-7; 7 nucleotides agree with TRBD1. Per the germline V gene, CDR1 is SEHNR and CDR2 is FQNEAQ (reference sequence). CDR3 length: 18 residues. The junction had 16 bases not matched to a gene; V was cut back by 5 bases and J by 0 bases. CDR3 DNA: TGTGCCAGCAGCCTCCGGGGACCGGGACAGAGCAACTCCTACGAGCAGTACTTC. Encoded protein: CASSLRGPGQSNSYEQYF.

The chain is built from TRBV29-1 and TRBJ1-1; possibly TRBD1 for D (6 bases). CDR1 is SQVTM and CDR2 is ANQGSEA in the germline V gene. V was pared by 7 bases and J by 7 bases, with 16 bases between. There are 12 residues in the CDR3. CDR3 protein: CSAVQGQGEAFF. The CDR3 DNA reads as TGCAGCGCCGTGCAGGGGCAGGGTGAAGCTTTCTTT.

In its sample, this clonotype was seen many times. The gene calls are TRBV12-3 or TRBV12-4 and TRBJ2-5; D is possibly TRBD1 (6 bases). Trimming left V 7 bases short and J 3 bases short, with 12 bases between. The CDR3 is made up of 13 amino acids. The CDR3 coding sequence is TGTGCCAGCAAAAGGACAGACAAAGAGACCCAGTACTTC. It specifies CASKRTDKETQYF.

The chain employs TRBV19 and TRBJ1-2; possibly TRBD1 for D (5 bases). Germline lookup yields CDR1 LNHDA and CDR2 SQIVND (reference sequence). This CDR3 spans 13 amino acids. Trimming removed 3 bases from V and 5 bases from J, with 10 bases in between. The CDR3 DNA is TGTGCCAGTAGTATCGAAACAGGTTATGGCTACACCTTC. Translation gives CASSIETGYGYTF.

There are a few counts of this clonotype. This sequence joins TRBV4-1 and TRBJ2-1; TRBD2 agrees at 13 bases. After removal of 3 bases from V and 0 bases from J, the junction contained 17 bases not matched to a gene. From germline, CDR1 is MGHRA and CDR2 YSYEKL. This CDR3 contains 22 residues. This CDR3 reads CASSQRPPPGLAGPSSYNEQFF. CDR3 DNA: TGCGCCAGCAGCCAGAGACCCCCGCCGGGACTAGCGGGACCTAGCTCCTACAATGAGCAGTTCTTC.

This clonotype turned up a few times. The genes are TRBV2 and TRBJ2-7, with 7 bases identical to TRBD1. In germline, CDR1 is SNHLY, CDR2 FYNNEI. This CDR3 has 15 residues. V lost 2 bases, J lost 0 bases, and 4 bases stayed unmatched. The CDR3 coding sequence is TGTGCCAGCAGTGAAAGGGACAGCAACTCCTACGAGCAGTACTTC. Amino acids: CASSERDSNSYEQYF.

The V call is TRBV2, the J call TRBJ2-1; D gene ambiguous. Germline-derived CDR1 and CDR2 are SNHLY and FYNNEI. The V gene lost 5 bases and the J gene lost 2 bases, with 10 bases spanning the gap. This CDR3 has 14 amino acids. As DNA, the CDR3 is TGTGCCAGCAGTTCCGAGGATACCTACAATGAGCAGTTCTTC. This translates into CASSSEDTYNEQFF.

This clonotype was seen at least ten times. The chain couples TRBV4-1 to TRBJ2-3; TRBD1 might be the D (5 bases). There are 15 residues in the CDR3. Germline lookup yields CDR1 MGHRA and CDR2 YSYEKL. With 3 bases removed from V and 4 bases from J, the gap between germline ends came to 14 bases. CDR3 amino acids: CASSQDDLGADTQYF. CDR3 DNA: TGCGCCAGCAGCCAGGACGACCTAGGGGCAGATACGCAGTATTTT.

At least ten counts were recorded for this clonotype. The chain links TRBV3-1 to TRBJ2-3; D is unclear. Per germline, CDR1 LGHDT and CDR2 YNNKEL (reference sequence). This CDR3 comprises 13 residues. V shed 3 bases and J shed 4 bases, with 8 bases lying between them. This chain's CDR3 is CASSHPASDTQYF. In nucleotides, the CDR3 is TGTGCCAGCAGCCATCCGGCTTCAGATACGCAGTATTTT.

This clonotype has at least ten counts. The chain couples TRBV3-1 to TRBJ1-5; D is unresolved. The CDR3 extends over 17 amino acids. Germline CDR1 is LGHDT and CDR2 is YNNKEL (reference sequence). Trimming cost V 0 bases and J 5 bases, with 17 bases left between them. CDR3 nucleotide sequence: TGTGCCAGCAGCCAAGACCCGAGAATGGGGAAAGATCAGCCCCAGCATTTT. Its translation: CASSQDPRMGKDQPQHF.

The chain carries TRBV7-9 and TRBJ1-4; D not resolved. Trimming shortened V by 0 bases and J by 7 bases, and 9 bases separated the two germline ends. The CDR3 contains 14 residues. Per germline, CDR1 SEHNR and CDR2 FQNEAQ (reference sequence). The chain's CDR3 is CASSLAAGIEKLFF. The CDR3, as DNA: TGTGCCAGCAGCTTAGCTGCGGGGATTGAAAAACTGTTTTTT.

This clonotype was seen at least ten times. The CDR3 here is CASSYTGRGNEKLFF. The DNA of the CDR3 is TGTGCCAGCAGTTACACCGGACGCGGAAATGAAAAACTGTTTTTT. This chain links TRBV6-5 with TRBJ1-4; D unclear. The CDR3 loop spans 15 amino acids. Germline V gene data show CDR1 as MNHEY and CDR2 as SVGAGI. Trimming removed 2 bases from V and 5 bases from J, with 12 bases in between.

This clonotype was seen at least ten times. This sequence joins TRBV28 and TRBJ1-6, with 7 nucleotides matching TRBD1. With V trimmed by 5 bases and J by 8 bases, 9 bases remained unmatched. In germline, CDR1 is MDHEN, CDR2 SYDVKM. This CDR3 comprises 15 residues. The CDR3 DNA reads TGTGCCAGCAGTCACTCGGACAGGAAGCATTCACCCCTCCACTTT. Translation: CASSHSDRKHSPLHF.

At least ten counts were recorded for this clonotype. The CDR3: CATTAGSRVNTEAFF. CDR3 in DNA: TGTGCCACTACGGCGGGGTCCCGAGTGAACACTGAAGCTTTCTTT. The chain combines TRBV12-3 or TRBV12-4 with TRBJ1-1; D is undetermined. There are 15 residues in the CDR3. Trimming stripped 10 bases from V and 0 bases from J, with 18 bases between.

This clonotype occurred many times. The V call is TRBV11-2, the J call TRBJ2-5; 7 nucleotides line up with TRBD2. Per germline, CDR1 SGHAT and CDR2 FQNNGV. This CDR3 is 14 amino acids long. Trimming removed 1 base from V and 4 bases from J; junction bases left unmatched: 3. The CDR3 region is CASSLAGGIETQYF. As DNA, the CDR3 is TGTGCCAGCAGCTTAGCGGGGGGAATAGAGACCCAGTACTTC.